This TCR beta chain was captured in a study of blood T cell repertoires in COVID-19. Study context: COVID-19 samples collected from the United States, Italy and Spain covered acute and convalescent phases.

The CDR3 sequence is 15 residues long. Germline V lookup: CDR1 SGHAT, CDR2 FQNNGV. V dropped 6 bases and J dropped 4 bases, with 18 bases sitting between them. Adults between about 18 and 89 years of age took part from more than 20 US areas. The authors' processing: Estimated nucleated cell counts came from reference gene primer amplification. The table came from immunoSEQ multiplex PCR; TCRdb's copy has only in-frame clones and leaves some out. Clone size and the V and J calls come from that table; the DNA yielded D and trimming. The sample has more than 250,000 clones, roughly 90% seen once. The chain combines TRBV11-2 with TRBJ1-2; D is possibly TRBD1 (5 bases). The receptor was isolated from a woman aged 18-35 years with acute COVID-19. The source material was PBMCs or T cells enriched from blood (not recorded which). Written as DNA, the CDR3 is TGTGCCAGCAGATCCATCGGGGGGAGTCGCTATGGCTACACCTTC. It specifies CASRSIGGSRYGYTF.